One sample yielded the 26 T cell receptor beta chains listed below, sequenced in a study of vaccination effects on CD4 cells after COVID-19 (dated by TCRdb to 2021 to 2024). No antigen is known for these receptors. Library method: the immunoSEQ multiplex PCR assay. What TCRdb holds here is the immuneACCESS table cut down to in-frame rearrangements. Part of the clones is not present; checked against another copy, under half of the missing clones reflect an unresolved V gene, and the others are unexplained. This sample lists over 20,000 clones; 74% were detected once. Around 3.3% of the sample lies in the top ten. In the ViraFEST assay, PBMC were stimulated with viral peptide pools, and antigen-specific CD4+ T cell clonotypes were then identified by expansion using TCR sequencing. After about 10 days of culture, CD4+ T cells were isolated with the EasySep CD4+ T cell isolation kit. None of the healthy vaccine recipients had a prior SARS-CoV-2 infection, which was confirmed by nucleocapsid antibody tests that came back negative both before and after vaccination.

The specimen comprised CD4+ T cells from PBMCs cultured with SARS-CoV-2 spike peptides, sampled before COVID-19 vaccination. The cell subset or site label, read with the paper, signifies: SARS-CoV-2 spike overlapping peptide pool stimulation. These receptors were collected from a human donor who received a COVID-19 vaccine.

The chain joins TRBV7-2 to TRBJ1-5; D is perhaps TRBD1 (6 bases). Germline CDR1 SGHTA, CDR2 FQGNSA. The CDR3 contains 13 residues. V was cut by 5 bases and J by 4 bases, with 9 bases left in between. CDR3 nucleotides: TGTGCCAGCAGCGTCAGGGGAAATCAGCCCCAGCATTTT. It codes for CASSVRGNQPQHF.

CDR3 nucleotide sequence: TGTGCCAGCAACGATGTTGGCTCCTACGAGCAGTACTTC. The encoded protein is CASNDVGSYEQYF. The rearrangement links TRBV2 to TRBJ2-7; D gene ambiguous. Trimming took off 7 bases at V and 0 bases at J, with 10 bases between the two ends. Germline V gene lookup returns CDR1 SNHLY and CDR2 FYNNEI. The CDR3 runs to 13 residues.

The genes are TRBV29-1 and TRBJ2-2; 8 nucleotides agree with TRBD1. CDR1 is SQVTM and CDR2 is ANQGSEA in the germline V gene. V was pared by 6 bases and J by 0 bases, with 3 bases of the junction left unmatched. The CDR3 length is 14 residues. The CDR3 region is CSVTTGANTGELFF. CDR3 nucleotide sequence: TGCAGCGTAACGACAGGGGCGAACACCGGGGAGCTGTTTTTT.

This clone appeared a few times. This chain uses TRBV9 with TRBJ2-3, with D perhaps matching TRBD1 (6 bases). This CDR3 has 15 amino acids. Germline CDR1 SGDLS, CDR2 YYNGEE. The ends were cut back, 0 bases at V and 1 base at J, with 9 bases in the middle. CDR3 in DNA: TGTGCCAGCAGCGTAGGCCCAGGGGGCACAGATACGCAGTATTTT. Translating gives CASSVGPGGTDTQYF.

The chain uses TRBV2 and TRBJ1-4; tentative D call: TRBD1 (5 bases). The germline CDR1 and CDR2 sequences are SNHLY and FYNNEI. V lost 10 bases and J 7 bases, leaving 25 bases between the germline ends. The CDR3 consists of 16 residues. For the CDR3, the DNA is TGTGCCACCGAACCGCTGACATGGGTGGGGGGTGAAAAACTGTTTTTT. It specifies CATEPLTWVGGEKLFF.

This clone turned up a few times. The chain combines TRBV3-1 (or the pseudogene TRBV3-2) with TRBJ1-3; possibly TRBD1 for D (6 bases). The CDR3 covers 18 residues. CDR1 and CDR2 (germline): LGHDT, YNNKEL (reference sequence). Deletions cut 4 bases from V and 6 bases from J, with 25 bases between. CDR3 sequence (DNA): TGTGCCAGCAGCCCCGCAAGGGGGGTTCAGGGGAGTTTAAACACCATATATTTT. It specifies CASSPARGVQGSLNTIYF.

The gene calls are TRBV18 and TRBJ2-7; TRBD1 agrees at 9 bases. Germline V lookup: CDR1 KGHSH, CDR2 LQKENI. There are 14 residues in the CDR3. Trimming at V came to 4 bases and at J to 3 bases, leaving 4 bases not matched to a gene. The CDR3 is CASSRRDRDYEQYF. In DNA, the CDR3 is TGTGCCAGCTCACGCCGGGACAGGGACTACGAGCAGTACTTC.

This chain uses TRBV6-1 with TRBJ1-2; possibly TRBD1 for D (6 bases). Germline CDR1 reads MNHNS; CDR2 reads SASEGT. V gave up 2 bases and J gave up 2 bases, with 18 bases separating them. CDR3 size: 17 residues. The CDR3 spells CASSELGQLGNNYGYTF. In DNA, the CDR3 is TGTGCCAGCAGTGAACTGGGACAACTCGGGAACAACTATGGCTACACCTTC.

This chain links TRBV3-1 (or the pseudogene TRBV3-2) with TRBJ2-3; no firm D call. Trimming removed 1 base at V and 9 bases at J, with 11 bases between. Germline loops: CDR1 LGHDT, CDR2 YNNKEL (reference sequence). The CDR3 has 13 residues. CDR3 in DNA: TGTGCCAGCAGCCAAGGGCATACGAACACGCAGTATTTT. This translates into CASSQGHTNTQYF.

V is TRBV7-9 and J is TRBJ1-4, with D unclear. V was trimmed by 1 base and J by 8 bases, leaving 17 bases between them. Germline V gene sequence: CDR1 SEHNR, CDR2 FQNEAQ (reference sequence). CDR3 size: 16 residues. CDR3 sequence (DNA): TGTGCCAGCAGCTTAGAGGGATCTGGCTCGGTAGAAAAACTGTTTTTT. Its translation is CASSLEGSGSVEKLFF.

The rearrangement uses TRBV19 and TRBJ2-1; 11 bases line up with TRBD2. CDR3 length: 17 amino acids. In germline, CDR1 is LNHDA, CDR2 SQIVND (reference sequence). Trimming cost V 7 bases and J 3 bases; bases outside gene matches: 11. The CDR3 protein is CASTSTSGGPNYNEQFF. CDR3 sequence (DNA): TGTGCCAGTACCTCAACTAGCGGGGGCCCTAACTACAATGAGCAGTTCTTC.

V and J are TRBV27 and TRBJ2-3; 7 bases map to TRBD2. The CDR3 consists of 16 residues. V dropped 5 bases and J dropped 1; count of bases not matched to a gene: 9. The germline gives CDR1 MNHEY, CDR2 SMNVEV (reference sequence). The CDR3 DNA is TGTGCCAGCAGTCCCTCTAGCGGCCAACGCACAGATACGCAGTATTTT. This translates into CASSPSSGQRTDTQYF.

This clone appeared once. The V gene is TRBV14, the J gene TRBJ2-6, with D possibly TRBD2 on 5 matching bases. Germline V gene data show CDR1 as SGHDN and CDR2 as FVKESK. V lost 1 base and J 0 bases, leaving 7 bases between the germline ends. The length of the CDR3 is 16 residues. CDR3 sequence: CASSQGGNSGANVLTF. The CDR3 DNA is TGTGCCAGCAGCCAAGGAGGGAACTCTGGGGCCAACGTCCTGACTTTC.

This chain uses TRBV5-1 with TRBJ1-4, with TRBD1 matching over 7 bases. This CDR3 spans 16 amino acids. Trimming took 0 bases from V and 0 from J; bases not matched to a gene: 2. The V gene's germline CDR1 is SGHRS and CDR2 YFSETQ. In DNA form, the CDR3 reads TGCGCCAGCAGCTTGGGGCAGGGGGCAACTAATGAAAAACTGTTTTTT. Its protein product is CASSLGQGATNEKLFF.

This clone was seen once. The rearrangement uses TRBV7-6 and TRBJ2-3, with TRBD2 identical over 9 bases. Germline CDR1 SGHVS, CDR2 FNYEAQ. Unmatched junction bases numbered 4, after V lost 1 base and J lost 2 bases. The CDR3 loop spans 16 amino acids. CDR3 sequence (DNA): TGTGCCAGCAGCTTAGTTAGCGGGGGCATCACAGATACGCAGTATTTT. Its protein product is CASSLVSGGITDTQYF.

The CDR3, as DNA: TGTGCCAGTAGTATTCGACAGGGGCCGTCGGGCAGTGACACTGAAGCTTTCTTT. Protein: CASSIRQGPSGSDTEAFF. This chain joins TRBV19 and TRBJ1-1; TRBD1 agrees at 8 bases. CDR3 length: 18 amino acids. V shed 3 bases and J 3 bases; nucleotides not matched to a gene: 15. Germline loops: CDR1 LNHDA, CDR2 SQIVND (reference sequence).

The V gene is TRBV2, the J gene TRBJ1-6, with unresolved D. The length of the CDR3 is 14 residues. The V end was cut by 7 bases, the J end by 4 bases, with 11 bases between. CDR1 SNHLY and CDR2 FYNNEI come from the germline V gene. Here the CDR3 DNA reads TGTGCCAGCATAGCAGACATTTATAATTCACCCCTCCACTTT. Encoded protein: CASIADIYNSPLHF.

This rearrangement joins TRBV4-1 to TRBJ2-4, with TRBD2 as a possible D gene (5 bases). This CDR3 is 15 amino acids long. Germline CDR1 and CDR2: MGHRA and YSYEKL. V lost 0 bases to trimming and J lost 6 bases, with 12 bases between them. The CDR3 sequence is CASSQEPASRNIQYF. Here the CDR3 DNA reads TGCGCCAGCAGCCAAGAACCGGCTAGCAGAAACATTCAGTACTTC.

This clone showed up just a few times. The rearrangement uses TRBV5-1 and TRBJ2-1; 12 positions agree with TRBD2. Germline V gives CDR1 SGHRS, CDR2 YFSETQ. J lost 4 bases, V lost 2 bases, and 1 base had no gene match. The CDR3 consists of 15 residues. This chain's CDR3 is CASSFTSGGYNEQFF. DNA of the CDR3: TGCGCCAGCAGCTTTACTAGCGGGGGGTACAATGAGCAGTTCTTC.

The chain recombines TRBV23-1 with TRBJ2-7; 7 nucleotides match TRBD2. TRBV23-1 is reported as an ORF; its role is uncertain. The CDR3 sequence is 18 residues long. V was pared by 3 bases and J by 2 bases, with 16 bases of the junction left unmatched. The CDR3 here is CASSQRHGGGKRTYEQYF. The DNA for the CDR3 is TGCGCCAGCAGTCAGCGCCATGGGGGGGGTAAGCGGACCTACGAGCAGTACTTC.

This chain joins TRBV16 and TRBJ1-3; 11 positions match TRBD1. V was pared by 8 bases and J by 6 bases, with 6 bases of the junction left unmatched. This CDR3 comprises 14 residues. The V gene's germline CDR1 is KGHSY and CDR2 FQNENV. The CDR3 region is CASSRDRGENTIYF. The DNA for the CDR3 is TGTGCCAGCTCTAGGGACAGGGGGGAAAACACCATATATTTT.

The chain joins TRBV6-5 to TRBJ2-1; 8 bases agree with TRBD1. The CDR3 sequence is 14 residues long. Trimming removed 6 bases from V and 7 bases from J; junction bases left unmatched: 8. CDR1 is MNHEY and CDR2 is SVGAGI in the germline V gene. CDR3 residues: CASRGTGLLNEQFF. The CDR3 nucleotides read TGTGCCAGCAGGGGGACAGGCCTTTTGAATGAGCAGTTCTTC.

In DNA, the CDR3 is TGTGCCAGCAGATCGGAGGGTGACAGGGGTTCACTGTTTTTT. Encoded protein: CASRSEGDRGSLFF. The chain is built from TRBV7-9 and TRBJ1-4; 8 positions agree with TRBD1. V lost 6 bases to trimming and J lost 13 bases; unmatched junction nucleotides: 13. Germline V gives CDR1 SEHNR, CDR2 FQNEAQ (reference sequence). The CDR3 length is 14 residues.

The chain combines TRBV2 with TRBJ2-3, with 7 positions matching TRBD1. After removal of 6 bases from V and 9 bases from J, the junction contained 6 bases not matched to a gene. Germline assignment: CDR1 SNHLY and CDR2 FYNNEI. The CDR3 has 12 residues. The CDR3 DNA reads TGTGCCAGCAGCCAGGACAGGCGAACGCAGTATTTT. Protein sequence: CASSQDRRTQYF. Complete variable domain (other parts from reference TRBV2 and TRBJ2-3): EPEVTQTPSHQVTQMGQEVILRCVPISNHLYFYWYRQILGQKVEFLVSFYNNEISEKSEIFDDQFSVERPDGSNFTLKIRSTKLEDSAMYFCASSQDRRTQYFGPGTRLTVL.

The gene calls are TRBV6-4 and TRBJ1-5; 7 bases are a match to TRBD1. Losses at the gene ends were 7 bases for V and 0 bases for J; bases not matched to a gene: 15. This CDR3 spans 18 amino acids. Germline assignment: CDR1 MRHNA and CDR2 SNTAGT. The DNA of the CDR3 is TGTGCCAGCATCGATGACAGGGCGAACTGTTATAGCAATCAGCCCCAGCATTTT. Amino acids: CASIDDRANCYSNQPQHF.

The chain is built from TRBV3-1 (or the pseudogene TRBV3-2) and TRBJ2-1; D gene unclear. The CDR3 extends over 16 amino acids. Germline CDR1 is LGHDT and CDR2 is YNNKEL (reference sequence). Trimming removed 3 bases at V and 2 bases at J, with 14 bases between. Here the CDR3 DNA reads TGTGCCAGCAGCCATCTCGACGGTATTACCTACAATGAGCAGTTCTTC. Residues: CASSHLDGITYNEQFF.